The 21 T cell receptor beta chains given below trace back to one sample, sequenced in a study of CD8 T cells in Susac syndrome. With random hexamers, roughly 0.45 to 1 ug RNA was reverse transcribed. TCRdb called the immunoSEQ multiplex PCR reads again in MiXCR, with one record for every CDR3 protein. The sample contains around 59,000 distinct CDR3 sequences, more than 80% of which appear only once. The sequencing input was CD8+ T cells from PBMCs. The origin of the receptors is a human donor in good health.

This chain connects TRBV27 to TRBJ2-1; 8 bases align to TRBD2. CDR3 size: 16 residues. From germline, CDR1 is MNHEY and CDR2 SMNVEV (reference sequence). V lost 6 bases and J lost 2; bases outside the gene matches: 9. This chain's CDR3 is CASSSLAGSTYNEQFF. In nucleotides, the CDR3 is TGTGCCAGCAGCTCCTTAGCGGGGTCAACCTACAATGAGCAGTTCTTC.

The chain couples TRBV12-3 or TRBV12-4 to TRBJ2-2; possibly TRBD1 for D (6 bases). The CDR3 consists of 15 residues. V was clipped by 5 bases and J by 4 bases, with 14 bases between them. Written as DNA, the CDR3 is TGTGCCAGCAGTCCGTACAGGGAAGGCACCGGGGAGCTGTTTTTT. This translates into CASSPYREGTGELFF.

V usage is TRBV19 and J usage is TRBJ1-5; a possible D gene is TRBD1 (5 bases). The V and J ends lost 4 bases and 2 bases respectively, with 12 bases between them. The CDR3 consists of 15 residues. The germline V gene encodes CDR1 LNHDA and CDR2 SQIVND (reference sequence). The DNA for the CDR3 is TGTGCCAGTAGTACCGGAGAGGGACGCAATCAGCCCCAGCATTTT. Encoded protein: CASSTGEGRNQPQHF. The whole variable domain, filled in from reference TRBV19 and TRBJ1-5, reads DGGITQSPKYLFRKEGQNVTLSCEQNLNHDAMYWYRQDPGQGLRLIYYSQIVNDFQKGDIAEGYSVSREKKESFPLTVTSAQKNPTAFYLCASSTGEGRNQPQHFGDGTRLSIL.

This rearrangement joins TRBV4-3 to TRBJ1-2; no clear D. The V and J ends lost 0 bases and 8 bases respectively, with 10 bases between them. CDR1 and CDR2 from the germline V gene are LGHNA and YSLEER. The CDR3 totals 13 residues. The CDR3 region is CASSQDSHCGYTF. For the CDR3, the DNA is TGCGCCAGCAGCCAAGATTCACATTGCGGCTACACCTTC.

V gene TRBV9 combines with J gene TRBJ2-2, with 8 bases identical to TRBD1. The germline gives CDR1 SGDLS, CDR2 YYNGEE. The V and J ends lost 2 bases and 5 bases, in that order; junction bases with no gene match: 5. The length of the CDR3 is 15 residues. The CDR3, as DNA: TGTGCCAGCAGCGTCGGGACAGGAAAGACCGGGGAGCTGTTTTTT. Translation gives CASSVGTGKTGELFF.

CDR3 sequence (DNA): TGTGCCAGCAGCTTGGGGGTTGCGAGCGGGGGGTCCACAGATACGCAGTATTTT. It yields the protein CASSLGVASGGSTDTQYF. The chain has TRBV5-4 and TRBJ2-3; 9 bases match TRBD2. CDR3 length: 18 residues. J gave up 2 bases and V 0 bases, and 10 bases lay outside the gene matches. Germline CDR1 is SGHNT and CDR2 is YYREEE (reference sequence). Together with reference TRBV5-4 and TRBJ2-3, the CDR3 gives the full variable domain: ETGVTQSPTHLIKTRGQQVTLRCSSQSGHNTVSWYQQALGQGPQFIFQYYREEENGRGNFPPRFSGLQFPNYSSELNVNALELDDSALYLCASSLGVASGGSTDTQYFGPGTRLTVL.

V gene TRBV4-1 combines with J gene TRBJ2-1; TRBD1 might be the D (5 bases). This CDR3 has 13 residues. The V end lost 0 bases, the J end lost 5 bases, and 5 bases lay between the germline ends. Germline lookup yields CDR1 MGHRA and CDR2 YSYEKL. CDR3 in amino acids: CASSQEGDNEQFF. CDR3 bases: TGCGCCAGCAGCCAAGAAGGGGACAATGAGCAGTTCTTC.

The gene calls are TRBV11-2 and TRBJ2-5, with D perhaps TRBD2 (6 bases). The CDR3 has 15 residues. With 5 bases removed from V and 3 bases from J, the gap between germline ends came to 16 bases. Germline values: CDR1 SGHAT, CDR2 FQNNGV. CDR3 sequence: CASSITGTSKETQYF. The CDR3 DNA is TGTGCCAGCAGCATTACCGGGACTTCGAAAGAGACCCAGTACTTC. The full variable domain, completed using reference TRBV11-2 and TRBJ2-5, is EAGVAQSPRYKIIEKRQSVAFWCNPISGHATLYWYQQILGQGPKLLIQFQNNGVVDDSQLPKDRFSAERLKGVDSTLKIQPAKLEDSAVYLCASSITGTSKETQYFGPGTRLLVL.

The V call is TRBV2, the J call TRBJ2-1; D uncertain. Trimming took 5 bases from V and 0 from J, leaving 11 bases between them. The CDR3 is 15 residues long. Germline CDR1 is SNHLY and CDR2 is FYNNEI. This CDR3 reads CASSSSASSYNEQFF. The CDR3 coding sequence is TGTGCCAGCAGTTCGTCGGCGAGCTCCTACAATGAGCAGTTCTTC.

CDR3 sequence (DNA): TGTGCCAGCAGCCTTCCCCCGGGGGGCCCTTCAGATACGCAGTATTTT. Amino acid sequence: CASSLPPGGPSDTQYF. The V and J genes are TRBV6-6 and TRBJ2-3, with a tentative D call TRBD2 (7 bases). Germline CDR1 reads MNHNY; CDR2 reads SVGAGI (reference sequence). The CDR3 is made up of 16 amino acids. The V and J ends lost 6 bases and 4 bases respectively, with 20 bases between them.

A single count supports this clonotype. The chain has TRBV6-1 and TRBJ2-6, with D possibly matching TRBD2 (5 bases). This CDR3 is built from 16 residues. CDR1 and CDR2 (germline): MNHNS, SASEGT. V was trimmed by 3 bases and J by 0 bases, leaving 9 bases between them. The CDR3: CASSDNGLSGANVLTF. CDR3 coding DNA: TGTGCCAGCAGTGACAACGGACTCTCTGGGGCCAACGTCCTGACTTTC.

This CDR3 is CASSLKGANTGELFF. CDR3 DNA: TGTGCCAGCAGCTTAAAGGGGGCGAACACCGGGGAGCTGTTTTTT. This chain links TRBV7-9 with TRBJ2-2; possible D gene TRBD1, 6 bases. Germline CDR1 and CDR2: SEHNR and FQNEAQ (reference sequence). V was trimmed by 2 bases and J by 0 bases, leaving 7 bases between them. This CDR3 has 15 residues.

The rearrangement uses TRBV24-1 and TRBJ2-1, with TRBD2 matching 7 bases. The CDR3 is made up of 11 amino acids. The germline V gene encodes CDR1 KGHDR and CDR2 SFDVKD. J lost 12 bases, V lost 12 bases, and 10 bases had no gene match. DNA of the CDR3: TGTGCCCCCTCAACGAGCGGGGTGCAGTTCTTC. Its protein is CAPSTSGVQFF.

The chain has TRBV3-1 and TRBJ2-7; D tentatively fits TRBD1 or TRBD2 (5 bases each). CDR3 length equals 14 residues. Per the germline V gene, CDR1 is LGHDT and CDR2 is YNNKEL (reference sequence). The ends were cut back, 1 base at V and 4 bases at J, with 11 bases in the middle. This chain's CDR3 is CASSQVGTSYEQYF. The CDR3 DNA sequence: TGTGCCAGCAGCCAAGTCGGGACCTCATACGAGCAGTACTTC.

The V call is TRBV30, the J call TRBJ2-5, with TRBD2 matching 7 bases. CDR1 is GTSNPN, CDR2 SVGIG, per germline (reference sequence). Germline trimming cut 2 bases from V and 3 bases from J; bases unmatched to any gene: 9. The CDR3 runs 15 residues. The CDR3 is CAWSSLAVKEETQYF. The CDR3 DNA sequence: TGTGCCTGGAGTTCGCTAGCGGTGAAAGAAGAGACCCAGTACTTC.

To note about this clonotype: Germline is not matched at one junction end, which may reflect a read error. Here the CDR3 DNA reads TGTGCCAGCAGTCCATCCGGGACAGGGGCCTATGGCTACAACTTC. Protein product: CASSPSGTGAYGYNF. The chain joins TRBV28 to TRBJ1-2, with TRBD1 matching over 10 bases. From germline, CDR1 is MDHEN and CDR2 SYDVKM. The CDR3 runs to 15 residues.

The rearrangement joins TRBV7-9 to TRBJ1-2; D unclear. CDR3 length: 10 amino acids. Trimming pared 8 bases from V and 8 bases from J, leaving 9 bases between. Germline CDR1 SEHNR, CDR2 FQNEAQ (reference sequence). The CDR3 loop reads CASGSGGYTF. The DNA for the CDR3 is TGTGCCAGCGGATCTGGGGGCTACACCTTC.

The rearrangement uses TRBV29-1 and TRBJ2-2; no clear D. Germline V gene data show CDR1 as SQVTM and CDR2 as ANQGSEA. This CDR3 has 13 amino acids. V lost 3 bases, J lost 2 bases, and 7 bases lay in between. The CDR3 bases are TGCAGCGTTGATCCAGTCAACACCGGGGAGCTGTTTTTT. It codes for CSVDPVNTGELFF.

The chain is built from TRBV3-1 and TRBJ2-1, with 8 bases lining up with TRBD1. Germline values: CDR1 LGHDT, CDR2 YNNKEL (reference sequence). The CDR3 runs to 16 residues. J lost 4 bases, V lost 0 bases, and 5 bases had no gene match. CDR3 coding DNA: TGTGCCAGCAGCCAAGAATCCCAGGGGGCATACAATGAGCAGTTCTTC. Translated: CASSQESQGAYNEQFF.

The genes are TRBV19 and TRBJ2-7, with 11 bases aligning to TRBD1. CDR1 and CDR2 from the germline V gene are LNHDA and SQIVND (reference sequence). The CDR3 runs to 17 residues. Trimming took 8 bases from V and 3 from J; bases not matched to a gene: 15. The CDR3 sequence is CASWGSIGTGGIYEQYF. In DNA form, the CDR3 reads TGTGCCAGTTGGGGGTCGATTGGGACAGGGGGAATCTACGAGCAGTACTTC.

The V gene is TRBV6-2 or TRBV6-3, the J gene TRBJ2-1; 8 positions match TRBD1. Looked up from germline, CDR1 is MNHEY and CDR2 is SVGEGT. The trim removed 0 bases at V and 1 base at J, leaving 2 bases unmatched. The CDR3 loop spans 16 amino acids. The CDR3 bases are TGTGCCAGCAGTTACTCGAGGACAGGGTCCTACAATGAGCAGTTCTTC. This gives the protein CASSYSRTGSYNEQFF.